The rows below give T cell receptor beta chains drawn from one sample of a study of T cells in tuberculosis. Only in-frame clones appear in the TCRdb table, and some are missing; sequencing was by immunoSEQ multiplex PCR. Found here are around 33,000 clones, just under 95% of them singletons; the top ten hold 7.7%. Sequenced input: PBMCs. The origin of the receptors is a donor aged 10 to 29 with latent tuberculosis or without tuberculosis infection. Some clones in this sample may be carry-over from other donors' samples. CDR3s include the opening cysteine and the closing phenylalanine or tryptophan. A D gene is named only where the DNA matches it firmly. Some rows mark clone size as missing; the rest say once, few, many or name a class of expanded clone.

- TRBJ2-7 TRBV10-2 TRBD2 TGCGCCAGCAGTGAGGGATCGGGACTAGCGACCATCGAGCAGTACTTC CASSEGSGLATIEQYF
- TRBJ2-3 TRBV5-1 TRBD2 TGCGCCAGCAGCCTGGGGACTAGCGGGGTACAGGGCACAGATACGCAGTATTTT CASSLGTSGVQGTDTQYF
- TRBJ2-6 TRBV11-2 - TGTGCCAGCAGCTCCCTCTGGGCCAACGTCCTGACTTTC CASSSLWANVLTF
once TRBJ1-2 TRBV19 - TGTGCCAGTAGTATATCAAACGGGGGGCTCGGCTACACCTTC CASSISNGGLGYTF
- TRBJ2-7 TRBV27 TRBD2 TGTGCCAGCAGTCCCGGGACTAGCCGCTACGAGCAGTACTTC CASSPGTSRYEQYF
- TRBJ2-1 TRBV7-9 TRBD2 TGTGCCAGCAGAGAGGGACTAGCGGGAGTGAATGAGCAGTTCTTC CASREGLAGVNEQFF
- TRBJ1-5 TRBV6-6 - TGTGCCAGCAGCCATACCTCCGACAGATACAATCAGCCCCAGCATTTT CASSHTSDRYNQPQHF
- TRBJ1-2 TRBV6-5 - TGTGCCAGCAGGAGTACAGGGAACTATGGCTACACCTTC CASRSTGNYGYTF
- TRBJ2-3 TRBV6-1 TRBD2 TGTGCCAGCAGTGATACTAGCGGGGGCACAGATACGCAGTATTTT CASSDTSGGTDTQYF
- TRBJ2-1 TRBV6-6 - TGTGCCAGCACGTGGGGACTTCCTAACTCCTACAATGAGCAGTTCTTC CASTWGLPNSYNEQFF
- TRBJ1-2 TRBV18 - TGTGCCAGCTCACCACGCGCGGGCTACACCTTC CASSPRAGYTF
- TRBJ1-5 TRBV21-1 - TGTGCCAGCAGCGTACTTACAGGGGCGTACGGCAATCAGCCCCAGCATTTT CASSVLTGAYGNQPQHF
- TRBJ1-1 TRBV7-9 TRBD1 TGTGCCAGCGTAACAGGGGAGCAAACTGAAGCTTTCTTT CASVTGEQTEAFF
once TRBJ1-1 TRBV14 - TGTGCCAGCAGCCCTCGGACAGTCATGAACACTGAAGCTTTCTTT CASSPRTVMNTEAFF
- TRBJ2-1 TRBV11-1 - TGTGCCAGCAGCTTAGCGCTTGGCTTTGAGCAGTTCTTC CASSLALGFEQFF
- TRBJ1-2 TRBV28 - TGTGCCAGCAGTCAGGGGCGTAGTAGGGGCTACACCTTC CASSQGRSRGYTF
- TRBJ1-1 TRBV2 - TGTGCCAGCAGTGCGGGGGAAAACACTGAAGCTTTCTTT CASSAGENTEAFF
- TRBJ2-1 TRBV18 TRBD1 TGTGCCAGCTCACCGGACAGGGCACACAATGAGCAGTTCTTC CASSPDRAHNEQFF
once TRBJ1-1 TRBV5-1 - TGCGCCAGCAGCTTGTTTTCCAGGGTGAACACTGAAGCTTTCTTT CASSLFSRVNTEAFF
- TRBJ2-1 TRBV11-2 TRBD2 TGTGCCAGCAGCTTATGGAGGGGCGGGAGCTATGAGCAGTTCTTC CASSLWRGGSYEQFF
- TRBJ1-4 TRBV2 - TGTGCCAGCAGTGAAAGAGGGACTAATGAAAAACTGTTTTTT CASSERGTNEKLFF
- TRBJ2-2 TRBV5-4 TRBD2 TGTGCCAGCAGCTTGCCCGCTAGCGGGAGTATCACCGGGGAGCTGTTTTTT CASSLPASGSITGELFF
- TRBJ1-5 TRBV19 TRBD1 TGTGCCAGTAGTAAGGACAGGAATCAGCCCCAGCATTTT CASSKDRNQPQHF
- TRBJ1-1 TRBV5-1 - TGCGCCAGCAGCTTGGCCCGGGGGTCCATGAACACTGAAGCTTTCTTT CASSLARGSMNTEAFF